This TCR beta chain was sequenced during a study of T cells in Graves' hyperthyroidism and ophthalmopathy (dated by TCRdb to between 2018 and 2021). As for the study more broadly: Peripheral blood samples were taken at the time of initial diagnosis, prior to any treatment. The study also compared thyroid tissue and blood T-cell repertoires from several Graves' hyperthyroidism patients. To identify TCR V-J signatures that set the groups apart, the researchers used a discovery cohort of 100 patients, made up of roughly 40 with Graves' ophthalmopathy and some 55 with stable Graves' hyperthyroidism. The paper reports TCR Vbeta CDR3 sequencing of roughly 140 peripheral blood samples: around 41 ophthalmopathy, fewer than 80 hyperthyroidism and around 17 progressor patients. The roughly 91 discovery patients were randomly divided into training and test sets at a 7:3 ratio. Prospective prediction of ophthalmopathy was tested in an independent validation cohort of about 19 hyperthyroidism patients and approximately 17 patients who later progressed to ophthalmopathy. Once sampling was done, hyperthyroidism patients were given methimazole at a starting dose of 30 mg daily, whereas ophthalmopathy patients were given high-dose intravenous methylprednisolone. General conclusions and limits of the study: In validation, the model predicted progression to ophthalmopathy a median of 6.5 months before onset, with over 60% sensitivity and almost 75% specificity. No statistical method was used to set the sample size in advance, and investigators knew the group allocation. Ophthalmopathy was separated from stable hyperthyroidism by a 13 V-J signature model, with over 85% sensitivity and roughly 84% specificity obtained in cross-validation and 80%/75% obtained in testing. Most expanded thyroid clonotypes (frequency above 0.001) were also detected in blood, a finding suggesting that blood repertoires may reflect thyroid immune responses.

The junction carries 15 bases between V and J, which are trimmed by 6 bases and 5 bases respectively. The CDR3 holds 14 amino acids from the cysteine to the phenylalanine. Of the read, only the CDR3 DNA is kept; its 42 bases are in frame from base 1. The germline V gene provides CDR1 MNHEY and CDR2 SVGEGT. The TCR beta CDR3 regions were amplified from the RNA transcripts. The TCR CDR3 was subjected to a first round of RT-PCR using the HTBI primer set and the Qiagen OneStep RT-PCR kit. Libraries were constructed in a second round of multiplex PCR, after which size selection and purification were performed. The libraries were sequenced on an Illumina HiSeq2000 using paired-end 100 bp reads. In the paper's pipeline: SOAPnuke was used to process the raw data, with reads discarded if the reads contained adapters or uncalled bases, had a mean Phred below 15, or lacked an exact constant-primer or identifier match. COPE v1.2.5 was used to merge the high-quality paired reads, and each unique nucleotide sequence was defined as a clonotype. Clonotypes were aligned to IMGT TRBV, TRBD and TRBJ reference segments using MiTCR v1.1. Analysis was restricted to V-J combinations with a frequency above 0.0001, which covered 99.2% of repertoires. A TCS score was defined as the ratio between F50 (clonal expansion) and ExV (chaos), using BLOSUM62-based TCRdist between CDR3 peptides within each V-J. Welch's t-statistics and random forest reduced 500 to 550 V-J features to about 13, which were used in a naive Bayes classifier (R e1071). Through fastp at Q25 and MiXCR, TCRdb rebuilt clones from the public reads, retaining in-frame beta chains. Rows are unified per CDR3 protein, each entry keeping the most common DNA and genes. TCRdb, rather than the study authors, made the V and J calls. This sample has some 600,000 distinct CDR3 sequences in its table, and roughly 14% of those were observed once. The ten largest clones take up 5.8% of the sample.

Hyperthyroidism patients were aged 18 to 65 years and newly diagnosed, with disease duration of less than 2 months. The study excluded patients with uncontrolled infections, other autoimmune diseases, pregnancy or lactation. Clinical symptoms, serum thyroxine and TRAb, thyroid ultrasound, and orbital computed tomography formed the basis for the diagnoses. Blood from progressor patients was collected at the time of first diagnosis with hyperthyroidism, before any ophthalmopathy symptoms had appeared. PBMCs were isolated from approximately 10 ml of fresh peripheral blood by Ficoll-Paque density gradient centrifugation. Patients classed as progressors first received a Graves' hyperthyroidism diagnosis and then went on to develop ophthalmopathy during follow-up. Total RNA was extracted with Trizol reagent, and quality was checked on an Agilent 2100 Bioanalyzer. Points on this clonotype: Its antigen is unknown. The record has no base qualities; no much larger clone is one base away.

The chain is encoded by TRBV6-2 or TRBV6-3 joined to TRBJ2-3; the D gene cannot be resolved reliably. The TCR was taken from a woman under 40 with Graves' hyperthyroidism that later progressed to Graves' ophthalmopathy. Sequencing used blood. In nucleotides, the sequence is TGTGCCAGCAGAACCCCCCTCACCGAAGATACGCAGTATTTT. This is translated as CASRTPLTEDTQYF.